The clone carrying this TCR beta chain was seen repeatedly, ten times or more. TCR beta CDR3 regions were amplified from RNA. The HTBI primer set served for first-round RT-PCR of the TCR CDR3. TCRdb re-analysed the multiplex PCR reads in MiXCR, keeping a single row per CDR3 protein. Here the sample spans around 480,000 distinct CDR3 sequences, around 14% being singletons. Exclusion of patients followed from uncontrolled infection, other autoimmune disease, pregnancy or lactation. Thyroid ultrasound and orbital computed tomography, with clinical symptoms and serum thyroxine and TRAb, informed diagnoses. The sample comes from a study of T cells in Graves' hyperthyroidism and ophthalmopathy. The TCR comes from a young woman with Graves' hyperthyroidism. Input material: blood.

The CDR3 loop is CATSRRGGRGFQNEQFF. CDR3 bases: TGTGCCACCAGCCGCAGGGGGGGGAGGGGCTTTCAGAATGAGCAGTTCTTC. J is TRBJ2-1 and V is TRBV15; TRBD1 or TRBD2 may be the D gene (7 bases each). CDR1 LNHNV and CDR2 YYDKDF come from the germline V gene (reference sequence). The V gene lost 5 bases and the J gene lost 7 bases, with 24 bases spanning the gap. The CDR3 consists of 17 residues.